The clone carrying this T cell receptor (beta chain) was seen only once. These data come from a study of blood T cell repertoires in COVID-19. Overall study: The samples span acute and convalescent COVID-19 from the United States, Italy and Spain. The analysed material was cDNA or gDNA that came from T cells, B-cell-depleted T cells, or PBMCs.

Repertoires were generated with immunoSEQ multiplex PCR, while TCRdb's copy carries only in-frame clones and drops some. The data hold 150,000 to 200,000 clones, with more than 80% observed a single time. The ends lost 8 bases at V and 9 bases at J; junction bases unmatched: 20. This CDR3 spans 19 amino acids. Germline CDR1 is MDHEN and CDR2 is SYDVKM. The TCR sequence derives from a middle-aged woman with COVID-19, enrolled during active disease. The material sequenced was peripheral blood. The chain couples TRBV28 to TRBJ2-1; 15 positions match TRBD2. Here the CDR3 DNA reads TGTGCCAGCCCTCCATCCCTACGGGGACTAGCGGGAGGTCCGAGTGAGCAGTTCTTC. This translates into CASPPSLRGLAGGPSEQFF. Full variable domain (missing parts from reference TRBV28 and TRBJ2-1): DVKVTQSSRYLVKRTGEKVFLECVQDMDHENMFWYRQDPGLGLRLIYFSYDVKMKEKGDIPEGYSVSREKKERFSLILESASTNQTSMYLCASPPSLRGLAGGPSEQFFGPGTRLTVL.